This T cell receptor beta chain was observed in a study of shared clonotypes between healthy human individuals. On the study more broadly: Donor ages ranged 18 to 49 years: a couple of women, a few men.

The naive CD8 fraction comprised CD45RO-negative cells positively selected for CCR7 and excluded terminally differentiated effector memory CD45RA+ cells. The genomic DNA of each subset was split evenly across several immunoSEQ plates. Repertoires were generated with immunoSEQ multiplex PCR, while TCRdb's copy carries only in-frame clones and drops some. This sample carries around 2,100,000 clones, about 95% of them seen once, and the ten largest clones take more than 0.9%. The CDR3 is 16 amino acids. From germline, CDR1 is LNHNV and CDR2 YYDKDF (reference sequence). The V gene end was trimmed by 5 bases and the J gene end by 6 bases; junction bases not matched to a gene: 13. This clone was seen once.

The rearrangement links TRBV15 to TRBJ2-7; TRBD1 agrees at 10 bases. This receptor was identified in a man aged 18 to 35 in good health. The material sequenced was naive CD8+ T cells sorted from blood. CDR3 amino acids: CATSFAPPGQGFEQYF. The CDR3 coding sequence is TGTGCCACCAGCTTTGCCCCTCCGGGACAGGGGTTCGAGCAGTACTTC.